One and the same sample provided the 24 T cell receptor beta chains below, sequenced in a study of cytomegalovirus exposure and HLA in healthy donors. Primers: 60 Vbeta forward and 13 Jbeta reverse. Profiling relied on immunoSEQ multiplex PCR, and the TCRdb table lists in-frame clones only, not all of them. The sample has about 190,000 clones, roughly four fifths seen once. The sequenced sample consisted of PBMCs. The receptors derive from a woman between 25 and 40 years old in good health and CMV-seropositive.

The table lists this clone with a count of one. The gene calls are TRBV11-1 and TRBJ2-5, with TRBD2 matching over 11 bases. CDR3 length: 17 residues. Germline V gene sequence: CDR1 SGHAT, CDR2 FQDESV (reference sequence). With V trimmed by 5 bases and J by 4 bases, 12 bases remained unmatched. The CDR3 DNA follows: TGTGCCAGCAGCCCCGACCTACTAGCGGGAGCAGGAGAGACCCAGTACTTC. This codes for CASSPDLLAGAGETQYF.

V gene TRBV28 combines with J gene TRBJ2-7, with 7 bases fitting TRBD1. Per the germline V gene, CDR1 is MDHEN and CDR2 is SYDVKM. This CDR3 contains 14 residues. With V trimmed by 7 bases and J by 3 bases, 9 bases remained unmatched. The CDR3 region is CASIKGGGFYEQYF. The CDR3 region has the DNA TGTGCCAGCATCAAAGGGGGCGGTTTCTACGAGCAGTACTTC.

This clone has just a few counts. The V call is TRBV5-1, the J call TRBJ2-3, with 10 bases matching TRBD1. Germline CDR1 and CDR2: SGHRS and YFSETQ. CDR3 size: 15 residues. J was trimmed by 6 bases and V by 0 bases; bases with no gene match: 4. The CDR3 loop reads CASSLDGTGVDTQYF. The CDR3 DNA sequence: TGCGCCAGCAGCTTGGACGGGACAGGGGTCGATACGCAGTATTTT.

This rearrangement joins TRBV5-4 to TRBJ1-4, with TRBD1 identical over 8 bases. This CDR3 has 14 amino acids. V shed 2 bases and J 4 bases; nucleotides not matched to a gene: 1. CDR1 is SGHNT, CDR2 YYREEE, per germline (reference sequence). The CDR3 loop is CASSLQGGNEKLFF. In DNA form, the CDR3 reads TGTGCCAGCAGCTTACAGGGGGGTAATGAAAAACTGTTTTTT.

The chain recombines TRBV2 with TRBJ2-1, with D perhaps matching TRBD2 (6 bases). This CDR3 is 15 amino acids long. Germline-derived CDR1 and CDR2 are SNHLY and FYNNEI. The germline V and J ends were trimmed by 5 bases and 1 base, with 12 bases remaining between them. This CDR3 reads CASSIARGSYNEQFF. In DNA, the CDR3 is TGTGCCAGCAGTATAGCTCGGGGGTCCTACAATGAGCAGTTCTTC.

V and J are TRBV4-1 and TRBJ2-7; 9 positions agree with TRBD2. Trimming took 5 bases from V and 3 from J; bases not matched to a gene: 11. The CDR3 covers 16 residues. Germline V lookup: CDR1 MGHRA, CDR2 YSYEKL. In nucleotides, the CDR3 is TGCGCCAGCAGCGAAAGCCCCAGCGGGAGGCTCTACGAGCAGTACTTC. It is translated as CASSESPSGRLYEQYF.

The chain uses TRBV19 and TRBJ2-5; a weak D match, TRBD1 (6 bases). This CDR3 comprises 18 residues. The germline gives CDR1 LNHDA, CDR2 SQIVND (reference sequence). V was trimmed by 2 bases and J by 3 bases, leaving 22 bases between them. This CDR3 is CASSIRPTGQSFKETQYF. The CDR3 DNA follows: TGTGCCAGTAGTATAAGACCCACAGGACAGTCATTCAAAGAGACCCAGTACTTC.

This clone has just a few counts. DNA for the CDR3: TGTGCCAGCGGGCCGGGGGGTTCCTACGAGCAGTACTTC. It is translated as CASGPGGSYEQYF. V usage is TRBV27 and J usage is TRBJ2-7; 7 bases agree with TRBD2. Germline CDR1 MNHEY, CDR2 SMNVEV (reference sequence). This CDR3 is built from 13 residues. The trim removed 8 bases at V and 1 base at J, leaving 5 bases unmatched.

This sequence joins TRBV9 and TRBJ1-2; D may be TRBD1 (5 bases). V shed 3 bases and J shed 6 bases, with 15 bases lying between them. Germline assignment: CDR1 SGDLS and CDR2 YYNGEE. This CDR3 comprises 14 residues. The CDR3 protein is CASSGGSLLDGYTF. The CDR3 region has the DNA TGTGCCAGCAGCGGGGGCTCTCTCCTCGATGGCTACACCTTC.

V usage is TRBV28 and J usage is TRBJ1-2; 10 nucleotides line up with TRBD1. The length of the CDR3 is 15 residues. Germline loops: CDR1 MDHEN, CDR2 SYDVKM. V was pared by 8 bases and J by 7 bases, with 13 bases of the junction left unmatched. The CDR3 here is CASLQTGQGVSGYTF. The CDR3 nucleotides read TGTGCCAGCCTCCAGACCGGACAGGGGGTGAGTGGCTACACCTTC.

This clone was recorded only once. The chain carries TRBV28 and TRBJ2-7; 8 nucleotides agree with TRBD2. The V gene's germline CDR1 is MDHEN and CDR2 SYDVKM. The V segment lost 5 bases and the J segment 2 bases; nucleotides outside the gene matches: 5. This CDR3 has 14 amino acids. The CDR3 protein is CASSETSVPYEQYF. CDR3 nucleotide sequence: TGTGCCAGCAGTGAGACTAGCGTTCCCTACGAGCAGTACTTC.

The genes are TRBV7-2 and TRBJ2-1; D is unresolved. Trimming pared 5 bases from V and 5 bases from J, leaving 10 bases between. This CDR3 is built from 13 residues. CDR1 SGHTA and CDR2 FQGNSA come from the germline V gene. The CDR3 region is CASSMEWNNEQFF. CDR3 DNA sequence: TGTGCCAGCAGCATGGAGTGGAACAATGAGCAGTTCTTC.

The gene calls are TRBV2 and TRBJ2-3, with TRBD2 matching over 9 bases. Germline CDR1 SNHLY, CDR2 FYNNEI. The CDR3 has 17 amino acids. After removal of 6 bases from V and 0 bases from J, the junction contained 10 bases not matched to a gene. The CDR3 DNA sequence: TGTGCCAGCAGAAAAAGGACTAGCGTGACTAGCACAGATACGCAGTATTTT. Its protein is CASRKRTSVTSTDTQYF.

Written as DNA, the CDR3 is TGTGCCAGCAGCATCGCAGGGGCGAATTCACCCCTCCACTTT. The encoded protein is CASSIAGANSPLHF. This chain connects TRBV7-2 to TRBJ1-6; D may be TRBD1 (6 bases). Germline V gene sequence: CDR1 SGHTA, CDR2 FQGNSA. CDR3 length: 14 residues. Trimming removed 5 bases at V and 7 bases at J, with 12 bases between.

The chain employs TRBV5-1 and TRBJ1-5, with D unclear. The CDR3 extends over 15 amino acids. Trimming left V 0 bases short and J 6 bases short, with 13 bases between. CDR1 and CDR2 (germline): SGHRS, YFSETQ. This CDR3 reads CASSLDGRESQPQHF. The CDR3 nucleotides read TGCGCCAGCAGCTTGGACGGTAGGGAGAGTCAGCCCCAGCATTTT.

This clone was observed a few times. The rearrangement uses TRBV28 and TRBJ1-2; the match to TRBD1 covers 8 bases. Unmatched junction bases numbered 3, after V lost 2 bases and J lost 7 bases. The CDR3 spans 13 residues. The germline CDR1 and CDR2 sequences are MDHEN and SYDVKM. CDR3 protein: CASSLQGAPGYTF. The CDR3 DNA reads TGTGCCAGCAGTTTACAGGGGGCGCCTGGCTACACCTTC.

The chain uses TRBV5-6 and TRBJ2-5, with TRBD2 matching 13 bases. Germline V gives CDR1 SGHDT, CDR2 YYEEEE. This CDR3 is 15 amino acids long. With 7 bases clipped from V and 11 bases from J, the junction kept 14 bases outside the gene matches. CDR3 DNA sequence: TGTGCCAGCGGGCGAGGACTAGCGGGAGTAGGGGAGCAGTACTTC. Its protein is CASGRGLAGVGEQYF.

This clone appeared once. The chain is built from TRBV27 and TRBJ2-1; D is uncertain. CDR3 length: 12 amino acids. Trimming cost V 6 bases and J 10 bases, with 13 bases left between them. Germline values: CDR1 MNHEY, CDR2 SMNVEV (reference sequence). The CDR3 is CASSRSAVEQFF. The CDR3 DNA follows: TGTGCCAGCAGCAGGTCGGCAGTAGAGCAGTTCTTC.

This chain links TRBV27 with TRBJ2-1; 9 nucleotides agree with TRBD2. The CDR3 length is 18 residues. Germline CDR1 is MNHEY and CDR2 is SMNVEV (reference sequence). V shed 3 bases and J 7 bases; nucleotides not matched to a gene: 16. This CDR3 reads CASSFLPRRAGGRNEQFF. DNA for the CDR3: TGTGCCAGCAGTTTCCTCCCCAGGAGAGCGGGAGGAAGGAATGAGCAGTTCTTC.

The rearrangement uses TRBV10-2 and TRBJ2-7, with 7 bases aligning to TRBD1. Germline trimming cut 5 bases from V and 2 bases from J; bases unmatched to any gene: 18. Germline assignment: CDR1 WSHSY and CDR2 SAAADI. The CDR3 length is 18 residues. CDR3 sequence (DNA): TGCGCCAGCAGTCTCCTAAGACAGGGTGGATTATCAACCTACGAGCAGTACTTC. It codes for CASSLLRQGGLSTYEQYF.

This clone was observed a single time. The chain joins TRBV6-6 to TRBJ2-3; TRBD2 is a possible D gene (7 bases). V lost 10 bases, J lost 2 bases, and 16 bases lay in between. The CDR3 length is 14 residues. Germline V lookup: CDR1 MNHNY, CDR2 SVGAGI (reference sequence). CDR3 nucleotides: TGTGCCACCCTAGGGGGGGGGTTCACAGATACGCAGTATTTT. Translation gives CATLGGGFTDTQYF.

The rearrangement joins TRBV7-9 to TRBJ1-1; possible D gene TRBD1, 5 bases. Between the trimmed V and J ends, which lost 11 bases and 1 base, there was a span of 17 bases. Germline-derived CDR1 and CDR2 are SEHNR and FQNEAQ (reference sequence). The length of the CDR3 is 14 residues. The CDR3 sequence is CAVDWGVGNTEAFF. In DNA form, the CDR3 reads TGTGCCGTGGATTGGGGGGTGGGGAACACTGAAGCTTTCTTT.

The chain links TRBV10-2 to TRBJ2-3; D not resolved. Germline V lookup: CDR1 WSHSY, CDR2 SAAADI. The V gene lost 0 bases and the J gene lost 2 bases, with 9 bases spanning the gap. This CDR3 spans 15 amino acids. Here the CDR3 DNA reads TGCGCCAGCAGTGAGTCGGCGGTTTCCACAGATACGCAGTATTTT. It translates to CASSESAVSTDTQYF.

The J gene is TRBJ2-2, the V gene TRBV7-9, with a tentative D call TRBD2 (5 bases). The CDR3 runs 18 residues. Trimming cost V 5 bases and J 0 bases, with 19 bases left between them. Per the germline V gene, CDR1 is SEHNR and CDR2 is FQNEAQ (reference sequence). As DNA, the CDR3 is TGTGCCAGCAGCGTTCCCGCCCGGAGCGGCCCGAACACCGGGGAGCTGTTTTTT. Amino acid sequence: CASSVPARSGPNTGELFF.